The clone carrying this T cell receptor beta chain was detected ten times or more. Its antigen is not known. TCRdb reprocessed the multiplex PCR reads with MiXCR, giving one entry per CDR3 protein. This sample has some 140,000 distinct CDR3 sequences, with about a fifth found just once. Samples came from axillary lymph nodes draining the breast cancer. The data stem from a study of breast tumors, draining lymph nodes, adjacent tissues. Study-wide points: The lymph node origin of tumor T cells was framed as consistent with a hypothesis, not demonstrated. Most tumor T cells seemingly derive from lymph node, then expand in tumor. Tumor TCR diversity was below lymph nodes but above nontumor tissue.

The source is a female donor with breast cancer. Some clones in this sample may be carry-over from other donors' samples. The material sequenced was axillary lymph node tissue.

DNA for the CDR3: TGTGCCTGGGGGGGGGGAGGCACAGATACGCAGTATTTT. It yields the protein CAWGGGGTDTQYF. V is TRBV6-4 and J is TRBJ2-3, with 7 nucleotides matching TRBD2. V lost 11 bases to trimming and J lost 1 base; unmatched junction nucleotides: 6. Germline V CDR1 and CDR2: MRHNA, SNTAGT. This CDR3 comprises 13 residues.